These T cell receptor beta chains were read from a single sample in a study of T cell changes during pregnancy in multiple sclerosis. TCRdb keeps only in-frame clones here, not all; method: immunoSEQ multiplex PCR. Of some 37,000 clones in the sample, about 90% are singletons; the top ten hold less than 0.8%. The sample in question was CD4+ T cells from peripheral blood mononuclear cells, obtained before pregnancy. The receptors were sampled from a female donor with multiple sclerosis, enrolled in a pregnancy study. Both conserved end residues are part of each CDR3. The order of the fields is J gene, D gene, CDR3 length, V gene, clone size, CDR3 protein, CDR3 DNA. D genes are given only for firm matches. A clone size is listed for some rows: how often the clone was seen (once, few, many), or a class if it is expanded.

TRBJ1-1,.,11,TRBV7-9,.,CASRVQGEAFF,TGTGCCAGCAGAGTACAGGGTGAAGCTTTCTTT
TRBJ1-5,TRBD1,15,TRBV5-1,.,CASSSGTGGNQPQHF,TGCGCCAGCAGTTCTGGGACAGGGGGGAATCAGCCCCAGCATTTT
TRBJ2-1,.,12,TRBV15,.,CATSPRYNEQFF,TGTGCCACCAGCCCTAGGTACAATGAGCAGTTCTTC
TRBJ1-1,TRBD1,13,TRBV2,once,CASKDRVNTEAFF,TGTGCCAGCAAAGACAGGGTGAACACTGAAGCTTTCTTT
TRBJ1-5,TRBD1,16,TRBV5-8,.,CASSLGTGYSNQPQHF,TGTGCCAGCAGCTTGGGGACAGGGTATAGCAATCAGCCCCAGCATTTT
TRBJ1-5,TRBD1,13,TRBV19,.,CASRGQLNQPQHF,TGTGCCAGTAGGGGACAGCTTAATCAGCCCCAGCATTTT
TRBJ1-2,.,17,TRBV28,.,CASSLSPGALANYGYTF,TGTGCCAGCAGTTTATCCCCAGGGGCGTTAGCTAACTATGGCTACACCTTC
TRBJ2-1,TRBD2,15,TRBV15,.,CATSREGAGANEQFF,TGTGCCACCAGCAGAGAGGGAGCGGGGGCCAATGAGCAGTTCTTC
TRBJ2-3,TRBD1,19,TRBV7-6,.,CASSLDPGQAIDSTDTQYF,TGTGCCAGCAGCTTAGATCCTGGACAGGCTATAGACAGCACAGATACGCAGTATTTT
TRBJ2-2,.,11,TRBV6-5,once,CASSYRGELFF,TGTGCCAGCAGTTATCGCGGGGAGCTGTTTTTT
TRBJ2-7,TRBD2,15,TRBV6-5,.,CASSWASGSSYEQYF,TGTGCCAGCAGTTGGGCGAGCGGGAGCTCCTACGAGCAGTACTTC
TRBJ2-7,TRBD2,15,TRBV4-2,.,CASSQEVAGGMEQYF,TGTGCCAGCAGCCAAGAGGTAGCGGGAGGGATGGAGCAGTACTTC
TRBJ2-5,.,15,TRBV11-2,.,CASSWGDGFQETQYF,TGTGCCAGCAGCTGGGGGGATGGGTTCCAAGAGACCCAGTACTTC
TRBJ1-4,.,15,TRBV4-2,.,CASSQVGGGDEKLFF,TGTGCCAGCAGCCAAGTTGGCGGGGGCGATGAAAAACTGTTTTTT
TRBJ1-1,TRBD1,17,TRBV28,.,CASSLVPLTGTNTEAFF,TGTGCCAGCAGTTTAGTCCCTTTGACAGGGACGAACACTGAAGCTTTCTTT
TRBJ2-1,TRBD2,18,TRBV19,.,CASSAPSLAGITDNEQFF,TGTGCCAGTAGCGCCCCTTCACTAGCGGGAATTACCGACAATGAGCAGTTCTTC
TRBJ2-5,TRBD2,16,TRBV11-1,.,CASSLGSREGRGTQYF,TGTGCCAGCAGCTTAGGATCGCGGGAGGGCCGGGGGACCCAGTACTTC
TRBJ2-2,TRBD2,21,TRBV2,.,CASSVGGMTSGRYANTGELFF,TGTGCCAGCAGTGTAGGGGGTATGACTAGCGGGAGATACGCGAACACCGGGGAGCTGTTTTTT
TRBJ2-1,TRBD1,15,TRBV9,.,CASSPRTGGYNEQFF,TGTGCCAGCAGCCCCCGGACAGGGGGCTACAATGAGCAGTTCTTC
TRBJ1-3,TRBD1,20,TRBV11-2,.,CASSLDRLMTGGTFGNTIYF,TGTGCCAGCAGCTTAGATAGACTAATGACAGGGGGAACCTTTGGAAACACCATATATTTT
TRBJ2-1,TRBD2,17,TRBV28,.,CASSLHQGLAGLDEQFF,TGTGCCAGCAGTCTCCACCAGGGACTAGCGGGTTTGGATGAGCAGTTCTTC
TRBJ1-3,.,14,TRBV7-9,.,CASSFGGGRNTIYF,TGTGCCAGCAGCTTCGGAGGAGGGAGAAACACCATATATTTT
TRBJ2-5,TRBD1,13,TRBV29-1,.,CSANRGLMETQYF,TGCAGCGCCAACAGGGGGCTTATGGAGACCCAGTACTTC
TRBJ2-1,TRBD1,18,TRBV5-1,.,CASSLEGQGAGSYNEQFF,TGCGCCAGCAGCTTGGAGGGACAGGGGGCGGGATCCTACAATGAGCAGTTCTTC
TRBJ2-2,TRBD1,15,TRBV7-9,.,CASSSRGQITGELFF,TGTGCCAGCAGCTCCAGGGGGCAGATAACCGGGGAGCTGTTTTTT
TRBJ2-1,TRBD2,16,TRBV5-1,.,CASSLGGTSSYNEQFF,TGCGCCAGCAGCTTGGGGGGGACTAGCTCCTACAATGAGCAGTTCTTC
TRBJ2-5,.,12,TRBV29-1,.,CSVLTQGETQYF,TGCAGCGTTCTGACCCAGGGAGAGACCCAGTACTTC
TRBJ2-1,TRBD2,15,TRBV7-2,once,CASSLGAGGGNEQFF,TGTGCCAGCAGCTTAGGGGCGGGAGGCGGGAATGAGCAGTTCTTC
TRBJ1-2,TRBD1,14,TRBV25-1,.,CASSGAGGHYGYTF,TGTGCCAGCAGTGGGGCAGGGGGCCACTATGGCTACACCTTC
TRBJ2-1,TRBD2,14,TRBV6-6,.,CASSAQRETNEQFF,TGTGCCAGCAGTGCGCAGCGGGAGACCAATGAGCAGTTCTTC
TRBJ1-1,TRBD1,13,TRBV18,.,CASSPGQGIEAFF,TGTGCCAGCTCACCGGGACAGGGGATTGAAGCTTTCTTT
TRBJ2-7,.,15,TRBV28,.,CASSLLLASNYEQYF,TGTGCCAGCAGTTTATTGCTAGCGAGTAACTACGAGCAGTACTTC
TRBJ2-3,.,16,TRBV7-7,.,CASSLQADASTDTQYF,TGTGCTAGCAGCTTACAGGCAGACGCTAGCACAGATACGCAGTATTTT
TRBJ2-3,.,15,TRBV19,.,CASSIGGVLTDTQYF,TGTGCCAGTAGTATAGGGGGGGTACTGACAGATACGCAGTATTTT
TRBJ2-7,.,12,TRBV29-1,.,CSGQVGGYEQYF,TGCAGCGGACAGGTTGGTGGTTACGAGCAGTACTTC
TRBJ2-7,TRBD1,13,TRBV6-5,.,CASSWDRVGEQYF,TGTGCCAGCAGTTGGGACAGGGTAGGGGAGCAGTACTTC
TRBJ2-7,TRBD2,14,TRBV5-1,.,CASSDLAASYEQYF,TGCGCCAGCAGCGATCTAGCGGCCTCCTACGAGCAGTACTTC
TRBJ2-7,.,12,TRBV5-1,.,CASSPDSYEQYF,TGCGCCAGCAGCCCCGACAGCTACGAGCAGTACTTC
TRBJ2-7,TRBD1,16,TRBV28,.,CASSSRWTGQSYEQYF,TGTGCCAGCAGTTCGCGGTGGACAGGGCAGTCCTACGAGCAGTACTTC
TRBJ2-3,.,17,TRBV7-2,once,CASSLRFVRLRADTQYF,TGTGCCAGCAGCTTAAGGTTCGTGAGGTTGAGGGCAGATACGCAGTATTTT
TRBJ2-3,TRBD2,13,TRBV2,.,CASSFGRADTQYF,TGTGCCAGCAGTTTCGGGAGGGCAGATACGCAGTATTTT
TRBJ2-7,.,13,TRBV28,.,CASGQSGLYEQYF,TGTGCCAGCGGACAATCAGGGCTTTACGAGCAGTACTTC
TRBJ2-3,TRBD2,15,TRBV7-2,.,CASSLGLADTDTQYF,TGTGCCAGCAGCTTGGGGCTAGCGGATACAGATACGCAGTATTTT
TRBJ2-3,TRBD1,15,TRBV4-3,.,CASSQERQGADTQYF,TGCGCCAGCAGCCAAGAACGACAGGGCGCAGATACGCAGTATTTT
TRBJ2-1,.,13,TRBV9,.,CASSRDWNNEQFF,TGTGCCAGCAGCCGGGACTGGAACAATGAGCAGTTCTTC
TRBJ2-7,TRBD2,15,TRBV5-6,.,CASSSSTSGTYEQYF,TGTGCCAGCAGCTCTTCAACTAGCGGAACCTACGAGCAGTACTTC